This TCR beta chain was observed in a study of cytomegalovirus exposure and HLA in healthy donors. This PCR relied on a set of 60 Vbeta primers and 13 Jbeta primers. Using immunoSEQ multiplex PCR, the repertoire was profiled, and TCRdb retains in-frame clones only, with some absent. In the table there are some 80,000 clones, around 77% of which are singletons. The CDR3 has 16 residues. Trimming removed 7 bases from V and 3 bases from J, with 19 bases in between. Germline V gene sequence: CDR1 SNHLY, CDR2 FYNNEI. This clonotype was obtained from a man aged 50-59 years in good health and CMV-seronegative. The rearrangement joins TRBV2 to TRBJ2-1, with D perhaps TRBD2 (6 bases). The sequenced sample was PBMCs. The CDR3 protein is CASKERGTSFYNEQFF. For the CDR3, the DNA is TGTGCCAGCAAAGAAAGGGGTACTAGCTTCTACAATGAGCAGTTCTTC. Filled out from reference TRBV2 and TRBJ2-1, the complete variable domain reads EPEVTQTPSHQVTQMGQEVILRCVPISNHLYFYWYRQILGQKVEFLVSFYNNEISEKSEIFDDQFSVERPDGSNFTLKIRSTKLEDSAMYFCASKERGTSFYNEQFFGPGTRLTVL.